This TCR beta chain was sequenced during a study of CD8 T cells in Susac syndrome. Study overall: Treatment at blood withdrawal was none, corticosteroids, or intravenous immunoglobulin alone in Susac syndrome patients.

Patients with Susac syndrome met diagnostic criteria defined recently for definite or probable disease. This CDR3 spans 15 amino acids. V gave up 0 bases and J gave up 2 bases, with 9 bases separating them. Germline CDR1 is LGHNA and CDR2 is YSLEER. The RNA, about 0.45 to 1 ug, was put through reverse transcription using random hexamers. An immunoSEQ multiplex PCR generated amplified TCR beta CDR3 products spanning 54 Vbeta and 13 Jbeta. TCRdb passed the immunoSEQ multiplex PCR reads through MiXCR, listing each CDR3 protein once. The sample includes roughly 84,000 distinct CDR3 sequences, roughly 96% of them seen just once.

The rearrangement joins TRBV4-3 to TRBJ2-3, with D uncertain. This receptor was obtained from a human donor with Susac syndrome. The material sequenced was CD8+ T cells from PBMCs. DNA of the CDR3: TGCGCCAGCAGCCAAGAGGGGTTAGCCACAGATACGCAGTATTTT. It translates to CASSQEGLATDTQYF.